These 25 T cell receptor beta chains originate from one sample sequenced in a study of T cells in Graves' hyperthyroidism and ophthalmopathy. Researchers took RNA transcripts and amplified the TCR beta CDR3 regions from them. First-round RT-PCR with HTBI primers amplified the TCR CDR3 region. TCRdb itself ran the multiplex PCR reads through MiXCR, one entry per CDR3 protein. The sample has 92,000 or so distinct CDR3 sequences; under 65% are singletons. Sequencing was done on a sample of blood. Receptors were obtained from a woman in her forties with Graves' hyperthyroidism.

The CDR3 DNA is TGTGCCAGCAGTCATGTAACTGAAGCTTTCTTT. This gives the protein CASSHVTEAFF. The V and J genes are TRBV6-5 and TRBJ1-1, with D unclear. Germline lookup yields CDR1 MNHEY and CDR2 SVGAGI. The V gene lost 5 bases and the J gene lost 5 bases, with 6 bases spanning the gap. The CDR3 consists of 11 residues.

The sample holds many counts of this clonotype. The chain links TRBV20-1 to TRBJ2-2, with 7 positions matching TRBD2. The CDR3 is 14 residues long. J was trimmed by 3 bases and V by 3 bases; bases with no gene match: 4. CDR1 and CDR2 (germline): DFQATT, SNEGSKA (reference sequence). The CDR3 sequence: CSARKRGYTGELFF. The CDR3 region has the DNA TGCAGTGCTAGGAAGCGGGGTTACACCGGGGAGCTGTTTTTT.

V is TRBV5-4 and J is TRBJ2-5; tentatively, D is TRBD2 (7 bases). This CDR3 is 14 amino acids long. Germline lookup yields CDR1 SGHNT and CDR2 YYREEE (reference sequence). Trimming removed 1 base at V and 4 bases at J, with 11 bases between. CDR3 coding DNA: TGTGCCAGCAGCTTGAGGGGGGGAGTAGAGACCCAGTACTTC. Translation: CASSLRGGVETQYF.

The V gene is TRBV2, the J gene TRBJ1-1; D may be TRBD1 (5 bases). This CDR3 has 12 amino acids. Trimming removed 10 bases from V and 4 bases from J, with 13 bases in between. Germline loops: CDR1 SNHLY, CDR2 FYNNEI. This chain's CDR3 is CAIPVGGTEAFF. DNA for the CDR3: TGTGCCATTCCTGTGGGGGGCACTGAAGCTTTCTTT.

Details on this clonotype: One base away lies a much larger clone, so this may be a sequencing read error. J is TRBJ1-1 and V is TRBV5-1; D unresolved. CDR3 length: 14 residues. Germline CDR1 reads SGHRS; CDR2 reads YFSETQ. Written as DNA, the CDR3 is TGCGCCAGCAGCTTGGCAGCCATGAACACTGGAGCTTTCTTT. Its protein product is CASSLAAMNTGAFF.

This clonotype came up many times. The chain carries TRBV4-2 and TRBJ1-2; D gene unclear. Germline V gives CDR1 LGHNA, CDR2 YNFKEQ. The CDR3 spans 16 residues. V lost 4 bases, J lost 1 base, and 16 bases lay in between. The CDR3 coding sequence is TGTGCCAGCAGCCCAATAAGATCGGAATTTAACTATGGCTACACCTTC. It yields the protein CASSPIRSEFNYGYTF.

In its sample, this clonotype was seen many times. V gene TRBV4-3 combines with J gene TRBJ1-4; D remains unclear. CDR1 is LGHNA and CDR2 is YSLEER in the germline V gene. Deletions cut 0 bases from V and 8 bases from J, with 7 bases between. The CDR3 runs to 13 residues. CDR3 amino acids: CASSQDSEEKLFF. The CDR3 coding sequence is TGCGCCAGCAGCCAAGATTCCGAGGAAAAACTGTTTTTT.

This clonotype was detected many times. The V call is TRBV7-9, the J call TRBJ2-7; D gene ambiguous. There are 13 residues in the CDR3. The V gene lost 1 base and the J gene lost 2 bases, with 6 bases spanning the gap. CDR1 is SEHNR and CDR2 is FQNEAQ in the germline V gene (reference sequence). The CDR3 region is CASSLVAPYEQYF. The CDR3 bases are TGTGCCAGCAGCTTAGTCGCCCCCTACGAGCAGTACTTC.

The V call is TRBV7-2, the J call TRBJ2-5, with TRBD2 matching 9 bases. This CDR3 has 16 amino acids. Germline V gives CDR1 SGHTA, CDR2 FQGNSA. J was trimmed by 5 bases and V by 1 base; bases with no gene match: 8. The CDR3 loop reads CASSLGSSGKGETQYF. CDR3 bases: TGTGCCAGCAGCTTAGGATCTAGCGGGAAGGGGGAGACCCAGTACTTC. Full variable domain (remainder filled in from reference TRBV7-2 and TRBJ2-5): GAGVSQSPSNKVTEKGKDVELRCDPISGHTALYWYRQSLGQGLEFLIYFQGNSAPDKSGLPSDRFSAERTGGSVSTLTIQRTQQEDSAVYLCASSLGSSGKGETQYFGPGTRLLVL.

This clonotype was seen a handful of times. The junction and the germline gene differ at one end; a read error may be behind it. V is TRBV5-8 and J is TRBJ2-7; D may be TRBD2 (6 bases). The CDR3 spans 12 residues. CDR1 and CDR2 from the germline V gene are SGHTS and YDEGEE. This CDR3 reads CANSLINGRQYF. The CDR3 region has the DNA TGTGCCAACAGCTTGATAAACGGGAGACAGTACTTC.

This sequence joins TRBV5-6 and TRBJ2-3, with 7 bases fitting TRBD2. Per the germline V gene, CDR1 is SGHDT and CDR2 is YYEEEE. The CDR3 spans 15 residues. With 5 bases clipped from V and 0 bases from J, the junction kept 6 bases outside the gene matches. The CDR3 spells CASRTLAHSTDTQYF. CDR3 bases: TGTGCCAGCAGAACACTAGCGCATAGCACAGATACGCAGTATTTT.

This clonotype was seen a handful of times. The chain's CDR3 is CASSLSGADTQYF. The CDR3, as DNA: TGTGCCAGCAGTTTGTCGGGAGCAGATACGCAGTATTTT. The chain employs TRBV12-3 or TRBV12-4 and TRBJ2-3, with a possible D match to TRBD2 (6 bases). This CDR3 region has 13 residues. V was trimmed by 3 bases and J by 4 bases, leaving 8 bases between them.

A note on this clonotype: One junction end disagrees with the germline gene, perhaps due to a read error. The chain employs TRBV7-3 and TRBJ2-7; D is possibly TRBD2 (5 bases). The CDR3 has 10 amino acids. Germline V gene lookup returns CDR1 SGHTA and CDR2 FQGTGA. CDR3 coding DNA: TGTGCCAGCCCGGAGGACGAGCAGTGCTTC. This translates into CASPEDEQCF.

This clonotype has only one observation. J is TRBJ2-5 and V is TRBV10-3; 8 bases match TRBD2. CDR1 is ENHRY and CDR2 is SYGVKD in the germline V gene. Germline trimming cut 8 bases from V and 5 bases from J; bases unmatched to any gene: 10. The CDR3 covers 14 residues. The CDR3 region is CAIGQAGEVETQYF. In nucleotides, the CDR3 is TGTGCCATCGGGCAAGCGGGAGAAGTTGAGACCCAGTACTTC.

This clonotype came up a few times. The CDR3 nucleotides read TGTGCCATCGCCGGACAGGGGGCCGGAGAGACCCAGTACTTC. It codes for CAIAGQGAGETQYF. The chain links TRBV10-3 to TRBJ2-5; TRBD1 matches at 11 bases. Germline V gene sequence: CDR1 ENHRY, CDR2 SYGVKD. The CDR3 extends over 14 amino acids. Trimming cost V 8 bases and J 4 bases; bases outside gene matches: 6.

The chain employs TRBV29-1 and TRBJ2-5; 9 bases agree with TRBD1. This CDR3 has 13 residues. CDR1 and CDR2 from the germline V gene are SQVTM and ANQGSEA. V shed 3 bases and J 5 bases; nucleotides not matched to a gene: 4. CDR3 region: CSVDRTGEETQYF. The CDR3 region has the DNA TGCAGCGTTGATAGGACAGGGGAGGAGACCCAGTACTTC.

This sequence joins TRBV2 and TRBJ2-5, with D possibly matching TRBD1 (6 bases). CDR3 length: 18 residues. The ends were cut back, 4 bases at V and 2 bases at J, with 23 bases in the middle. The germline gives CDR1 SNHLY, CDR2 FYNNEI. In DNA form, the CDR3 reads TGTGCCAGCAGTGCAGGGGAATTGGGTCGGTGGGTGCAAGAGACCCAGTACTTC. Translation: CASSAGELGRWVQETQYF.

V gene TRBV6-5 combines with J gene TRBJ2-5; D might be TRBD2 (7 bases). Trimming removed 1 base from V and 5 bases from J, with 14 bases in between. This CDR3 comprises 15 residues. CDR1 is MNHEY, CDR2 SVGAGI, per germline. The CDR3 region is CASSYYGGPRETQYF. In nucleotides, the CDR3 is TGTGCCAGCAGTTACTACGGGGGGCCGCGGGAGACCCAGTACTTC.

The sample holds many counts of this clonotype. The CDR3, as DNA: TGTGCCAGCAGCCCCCAACAGGGCCGCGTGAATCAGCCCCAGCATTTT. Residues: CASSPQQGRVNQPQHF. The chain couples TRBV5-8 to TRBJ1-5; D may be TRBD1 (6 bases). The V gene's germline CDR1 is SGHTS and CDR2 YDEGEE. V was pared by 4 bases and J by 4 bases, with 18 bases between. The CDR3 is 16 residues long.

This chain uses TRBV13 with TRBJ1-5; TRBD1 matches 7 bases. Germline V CDR1 and CDR2: PRHDT, FYEKMQ (reference sequence). Trimming cost V 6 bases and J 5 bases; bases outside gene matches: 7. The CDR3 has 14 residues. CDR3 sequence (DNA): TGTGCCAGCAGTTTCGGGACAGCGCATCAGCCCCAGCATTTT. Its protein product is CASSFGTAHQPQHF.

This chain connects TRBV24-1 to TRBJ2-2; D is unclear. The CDR3 has 14 amino acids. Germline CDR1 reads KGHDR; CDR2 reads SFDVKD. V was trimmed by 3 bases and J by 5 bases, leaving 9 bases between them. The CDR3, as DNA: TGTGCCACCAGTGATCGCGCCGGGACCGGGGAGCTGTTTTTT. Translation gives CATSDRAGTGELFF.

This sequence joins TRBV2 and TRBJ1-1; maybe TRBD1 (5 bases). The CDR3 has 14 amino acids. The V end was cut by 8 bases, the J end by 3 bases, with 16 bases between. Germline values: CDR1 SNHLY, CDR2 FYNNEI. CDR3 residues: CASADQGYYTEAFF. The CDR3 nucleotides are TGTGCCAGCGCCGACCAGGGATATTACACTGAAGCTTTCTTT.

The chain is built from TRBV6-1 and TRBJ1-1; D remains ambiguous. V lost 5 bases and J lost 3, with 16 bases in between. Germline loops: CDR1 MNHNS, CDR2 SASEGT. The CDR3 has 15 residues. CDR3 in amino acids: CASSLTQQSHTEAFF. The CDR3 region has the DNA TGTGCCAGCAGTTTAACCCAACAGAGTCACACTGAAGCTTTCTTT.

J is TRBJ2-7 and V is TRBV11-2, with 11 bases lining up with TRBD1. The trim removed 1 base at V and 3 bases at J, leaving 2 bases unmatched. Germline CDR1 and CDR2: SGHAT and FQNNGV. The CDR3 has 15 amino acids. CDR3 in DNA: TGTGCCAGCAGCTTAGGGACAGGGGGCCTCTACGAGCAGTACTTC. Protein: CASSLGTGGLYEQYF.

Note on this clonotype: This could be a read error, since a much larger clone is one nucleotide away. This chain connects TRBV5-1 to TRBJ1-1; 9 nucleotides line up with TRBD1. The CDR3 spans 17 residues. CDR1 SGHRS and CDR2 YFSETQ come from the germline V gene. The CDR3 nucleotides read TGCGCCATCAGCTTCGCACAGGGGGCCATCGAGGACACTGAAGCTTTCTTT. Translation: CAISFAQGAIEDTEAFF. Together with reference TRBV5-1 and TRBJ1-1, the CDR3 gives the full variable domain: KAGVTQTPRYLIKTRGQQVTLSCSPISGHRSVSWYQQTPGQGLQFLFEYFSETQRNKGNFPGRFSGRQFSNSRSEMNVSTLELGDSALYLCAISFAQGAIEDTEAFFGQGTRLTVV.